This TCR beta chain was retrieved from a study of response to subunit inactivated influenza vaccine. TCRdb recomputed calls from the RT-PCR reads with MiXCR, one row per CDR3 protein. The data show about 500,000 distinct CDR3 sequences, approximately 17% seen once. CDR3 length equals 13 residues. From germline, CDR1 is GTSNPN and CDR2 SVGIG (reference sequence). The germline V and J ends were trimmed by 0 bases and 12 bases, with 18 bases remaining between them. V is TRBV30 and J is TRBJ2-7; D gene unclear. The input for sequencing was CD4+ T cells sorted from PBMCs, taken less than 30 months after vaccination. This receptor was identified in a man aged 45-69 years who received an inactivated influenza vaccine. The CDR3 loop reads CAWSVAQLSIRYF. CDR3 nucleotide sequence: TGTGCCTGGAGTGTAGCCCAGTTATCTATCCGGTACTTC.